This T cell receptor beta chain was sequenced during a study of CD8 T cells in Susac syndrome. This CDR3 spans 14 amino acids. Germline assignment: CDR1 MNHEY and CDR2 SVGAGI. Trimming took 2 bases from V and 6 from J, leaving 13 bases between them. RNA in amounts of roughly 0.5 to 1 ug was reverse transcribed with random hexamers. It was immunoSEQ multiplex PCR that amplified TCR beta CDR3 across 54 Vbeta and 13 Jbeta. TCRdb processed the immunoSEQ multiplex PCR reads anew with MiXCR; each CDR3 protein has one entry. The sample records 160,000 or so distinct CDR3 sequences, around 95% being singletons.

The source is a human donor with multiple sclerosis. The specimen was CD8+ T cells from PBMCs. The chain employs TRBV6-5 and TRBJ1-2; no clear D. This CDR3 reads CASSYVPSLNGYTF. CDR3 bases: TGTGCCAGCAGTTACGTGCCTTCCTTAAATGGCTACACCTTC.